What follows are 8 T cell receptor beta chains derived from one specimen sequenced in a study of T cells after yellow fever vaccination. TCRdb re-called the 5' RACE reads through MiXCR, storing one row per CDR3 protein. The table includes approximately 26,000 distinct CDR3 sequences, approximately 4.9% detected once. This specimen was PBMCs, either bulk or a sorted T-cell subset (CD4+, CD8+, memory, or dextramer-sorted; not recorded which), taken on the day of the yellow fever booster vaccination. Receptor source: a man between 18 and 29 years old who received the YFV17D yellow fever vaccine.

This clonotype has ten or more counts. V usage is TRBV12-3 or TRBV12-4 and J usage is TRBJ2-1, with D maybe TRBD1 (5 bases). The CDR3 spans 14 residues. The germline V and J ends were trimmed by 3 bases and 9 bases, with 15 bases remaining between them. CDR3 sequence reads: CASSFSTGTGEQFF. Written as DNA, the CDR3 is TGTGCCAGCAGTTTCTCAACAGGAACCGGTGAGCAGTTCTTC.

This clonotype appeared a few times. The rearrangement uses TRBV10-3 and TRBJ1-3; 7 bases match TRBD1. CDR1 and CDR2 from the germline V gene are ENHRY and SYGVKD. V dropped 6 bases and J dropped 0; count of bases not matched to a gene: 2. The CDR3 covers 14 residues. This chain's CDR3 is CAISRDSSGNTIYF. DNA of the CDR3: TGTGCCATCAGCCGGGACAGCTCTGGAAACACCATATATTTT.

This clonotype was recorded at least ten times. The rearrangement joins TRBV12-3 or TRBV12-4 to TRBJ1-5; no clear D gene. Deletions cut 2 bases from V and 5 bases from J, with 7 bases between. The CDR3 loop spans 13 amino acids. The CDR3 loop reads CASSLRLDQPQHF. In DNA, the CDR3 is TGTGCCAGCAGTTTAAGGTTGGATCAGCCCCAGCATTTT.

This clonotype was observed many times. The chain combines TRBV7-2 with TRBJ2-7; D remains unclear. The germline V gene has CDR1 SGHTA and CDR2 FQGNSA. The CDR3 spans 13 residues. Trimming shortened V by 1 base and J by 2 bases, and 6 bases separated the two germline ends. DNA for the CDR3: TGTGCCAGCAGCTTAGGACGGGCCTACGAGCAGTACGTC. This gives the protein CASSLGRAYEQYV.

This clonotype occurred many times. The chain couples TRBV6-4 to TRBJ2-1; possibly TRBD2 for D (7 bases). Germline CDR1 MRHNA, CDR2 SNTAGT. V lost 3 bases, J lost 7 bases, and 16 bases lay in between. CDR3 length: 15 amino acids. DNA for the CDR3: TGTGCCAGCAGTGATCTGGGGGGGGCCGGTAATGAGCAGTTCTTC. It encodes CASSDLGGAGNEQFF.

This clonotype was seen repeatedly, ten times or more. V gene TRBV7-7 combines with J gene TRBJ2-1; D possibly matches TRBD1 or TRBD2 (5 bases each). The CDR3 is 14 residues long. Trimming shortened V by 1 base and J by 8 bases, and 12 bases separated the two germline ends. Germline V CDR1 and CDR2: SSHAT, FNYEAQ (reference sequence). CDR3: CASSLGPLGDEQFF. CDR3 sequence (DNA): TGTGCCAGCAGCTTAGGACCCCTGGGGGATGAGCAGTTCTTC.

This clonotype was recorded at least ten times. The V call is TRBV6-2 or TRBV6-3, the J call TRBJ1-4; tentatively, D is TRBD1 (5 bases). V lost 7 bases, J lost 5 bases, and 14 bases lay in between. The germline V gene has CDR1 MNHEY and CDR2 SVGEGT. The CDR3 contains 14 residues. The CDR3 DNA is TGTGCCAGCACCCCGGGACGTGAGAATGAAAAACTGTTTTTT. It specifies CASTPGRENEKLFF.

This clonotype occurred many times. The V call is TRBV27, the J call TRBJ2-5; D gene uncertain. Trimming pared 8 bases from V and 5 bases from J, leaving 15 bases between. The length of the CDR3 is 13 residues. Germline-derived CDR1 and CDR2 are MNHEY and SMNVEV (reference sequence). CDR3 sequence: CASPKVGMETQYF. The CDR3 DNA is TGTGCCAGCCCCAAGGTAGGGATGGAGACCCAGTACTTC.